This T cell receptor beta chain was sequenced in a study of blood T cell repertoires in COVID-19. Study-level information: Whether acute or convalescent, the COVID-19 samples came from the United States, Italy and Spain.

The CDR3 length is 14 residues. The germline CDR1 and CDR2 sequences are SGHRS and YFSETQ. Trimming pared 2 bases from V and 4 bases from J, leaving 12 bases between. Participant age was about 18 to 89 years, and participants resided in fewer than 30 US areas. Participant-given clinical history determined each cohort assignment. Per the original data handling: Amplification of reference gene primers was used by the study to estimate nucleated cell counts. Profiled with immunoSEQ multiplex PCR; TCRdb holds only in-frame clones, not every one. V, J and clone size derive from that table, while D and trimming were established from the DNA sequence. Among some 240,000 clones listed, 80% to 90% were seen once.

The genes are TRBV5-1 and TRBJ1-2; no firm D call. The sample comprised PBMCs or T cells enriched from blood (not recorded which). The sequence was collected from a young man with acute COVID-19. The CDR3 reads CASSFGGRTYGYTF. As DNA, the CDR3 is TGCGCCAGCAGCTTTGGAGGGCGCACCTATGGCTACACCTTC. The complete variable domain, with remaining parts taken from reference TRBV5-1 and TRBJ1-2, reads KAGVTQTPRYLIKTRGQQVTLSCSPISGHRSVSWYQQTPGQGLQFLFEYFSETQRNKGNFPGRFSGRQFSNSRSEMNVSTLELGDSALYLCASSFGGRTYGYTFGSGTRLTVV.